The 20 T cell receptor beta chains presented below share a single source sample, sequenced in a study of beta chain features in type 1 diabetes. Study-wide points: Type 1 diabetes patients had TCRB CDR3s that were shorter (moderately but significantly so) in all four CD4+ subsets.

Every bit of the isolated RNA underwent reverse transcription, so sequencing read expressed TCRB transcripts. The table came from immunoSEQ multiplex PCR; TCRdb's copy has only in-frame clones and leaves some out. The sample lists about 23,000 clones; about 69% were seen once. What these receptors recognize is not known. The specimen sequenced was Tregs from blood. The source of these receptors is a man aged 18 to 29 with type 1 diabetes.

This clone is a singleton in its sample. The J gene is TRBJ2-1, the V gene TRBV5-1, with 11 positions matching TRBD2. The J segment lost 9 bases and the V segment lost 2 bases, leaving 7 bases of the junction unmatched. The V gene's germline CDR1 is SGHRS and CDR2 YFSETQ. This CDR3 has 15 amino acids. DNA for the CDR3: TGCGCCAGCAGCTTCTTAGCGGGAGGGCCGAGTGAGCAGTTCTTC. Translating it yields CASSFLAGGPSEQFF.

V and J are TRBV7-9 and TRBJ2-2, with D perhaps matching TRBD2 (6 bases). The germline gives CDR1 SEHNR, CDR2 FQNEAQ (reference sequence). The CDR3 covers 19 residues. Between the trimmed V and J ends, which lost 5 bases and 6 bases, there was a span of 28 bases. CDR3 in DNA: TGTGCCAGCAGCAAACCCAGAACAAATTCGGGAGCCCCCGCCGGGGAGCTGTTTTTT. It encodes CASSKPRTNSGAPAGELFF.

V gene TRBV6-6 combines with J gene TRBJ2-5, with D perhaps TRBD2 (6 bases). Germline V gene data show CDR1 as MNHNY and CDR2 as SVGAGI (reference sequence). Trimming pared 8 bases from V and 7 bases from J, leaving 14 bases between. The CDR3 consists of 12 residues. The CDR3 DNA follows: TGTGCCAGCTCCCGGGTTAGCGGGACCCAGTACTTC. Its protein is CASSRVSGTQYF.

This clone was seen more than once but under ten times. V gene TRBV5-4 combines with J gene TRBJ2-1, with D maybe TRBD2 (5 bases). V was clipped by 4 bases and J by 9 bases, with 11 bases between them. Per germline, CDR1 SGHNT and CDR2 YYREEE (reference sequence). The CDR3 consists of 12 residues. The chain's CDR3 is CASSQTRLEQFF. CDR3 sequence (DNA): TGTGCCAGCAGCCAAACTAGGCTTGAGCAGTTCTTC.

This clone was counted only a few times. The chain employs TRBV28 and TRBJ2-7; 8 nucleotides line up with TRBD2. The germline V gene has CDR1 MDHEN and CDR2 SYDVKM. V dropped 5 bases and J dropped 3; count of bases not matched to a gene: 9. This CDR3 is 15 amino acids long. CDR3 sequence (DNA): TGTGCCAGCAGTGGCGCCGGGGGGGTTATCTACGAGCAGTACTTC. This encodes CASSGAGGVIYEQYF.

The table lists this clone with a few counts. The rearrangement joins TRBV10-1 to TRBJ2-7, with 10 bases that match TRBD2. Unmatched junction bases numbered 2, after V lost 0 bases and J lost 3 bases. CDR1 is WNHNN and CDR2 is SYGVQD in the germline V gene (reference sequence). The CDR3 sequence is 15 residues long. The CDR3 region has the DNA TGCGCCAGCAGTGAGTCGACTAGCGGGCGCTACGAGCAGTACTTC. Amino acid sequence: CASSESTSGRYEQYF.

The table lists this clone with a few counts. The CDR3 protein is CASSSLAGAAPDTQYF. The CDR3 region has the DNA TGTGCCAGCAGCTCTCTAGCGGGAGCGGCCCCCGATACGCAGTATTTT. This chain connects TRBV7-6 to TRBJ2-3; 10 nucleotides match TRBD2. Per the germline V gene, CDR1 is SGHVS and CDR2 is FNYEAQ. Trimming cost V 4 bases and J 6 bases; bases outside gene matches: 10. The CDR3 length is 16 residues.

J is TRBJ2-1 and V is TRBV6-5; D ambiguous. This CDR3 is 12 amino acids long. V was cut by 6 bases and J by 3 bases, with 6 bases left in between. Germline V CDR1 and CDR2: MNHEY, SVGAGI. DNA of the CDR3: TGTGCCAGCAGACGGTACTACAATGAGCAGTTCTTC. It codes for CASRRYYNEQFF.

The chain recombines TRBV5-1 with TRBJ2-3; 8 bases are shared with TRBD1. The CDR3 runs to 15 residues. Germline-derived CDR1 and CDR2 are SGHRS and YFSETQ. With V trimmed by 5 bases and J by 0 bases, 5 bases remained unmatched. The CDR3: CASSQQGASTDTQYF. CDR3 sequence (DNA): TGCGCCAGCAGTCAGCAGGGGGCAAGCACAGATACGCAGTATTTT.

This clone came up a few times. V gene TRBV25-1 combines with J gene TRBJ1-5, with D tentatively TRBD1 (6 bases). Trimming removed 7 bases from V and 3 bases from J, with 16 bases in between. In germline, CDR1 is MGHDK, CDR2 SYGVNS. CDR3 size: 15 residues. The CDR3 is CASNGWAGDNQPQHF. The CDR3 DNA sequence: TGTGCCAGCAATGGTTGGGCAGGGGACAATCAGCCCCAGCATTTT.

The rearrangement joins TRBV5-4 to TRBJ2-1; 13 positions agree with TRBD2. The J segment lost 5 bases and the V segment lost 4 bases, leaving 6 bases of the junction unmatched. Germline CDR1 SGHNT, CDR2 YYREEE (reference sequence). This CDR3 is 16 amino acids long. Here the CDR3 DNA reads TGTGCCAGCAGCCTCAGACTAGCGGGAGGAAACAATGAGCAGTTCTTC. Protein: CASSLRLAGGNNEQFF.

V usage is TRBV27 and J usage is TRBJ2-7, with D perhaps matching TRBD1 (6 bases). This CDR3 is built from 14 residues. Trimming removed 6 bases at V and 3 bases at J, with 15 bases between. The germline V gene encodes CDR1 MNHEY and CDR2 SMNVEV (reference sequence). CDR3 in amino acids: CASSQQGFDYEQYF. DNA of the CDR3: TGTGCCAGCAGCCAACAGGGTTTTGACTACGAGCAGTACTTC.

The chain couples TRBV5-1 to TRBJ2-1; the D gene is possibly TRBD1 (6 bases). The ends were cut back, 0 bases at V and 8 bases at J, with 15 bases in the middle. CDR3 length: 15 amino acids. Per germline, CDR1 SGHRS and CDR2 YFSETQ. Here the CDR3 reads CASSLGQGQIHEQFF. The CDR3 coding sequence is TGCGCCAGCAGCTTGGGGCAGGGGCAAATCCATGAGCAGTTCTTC.

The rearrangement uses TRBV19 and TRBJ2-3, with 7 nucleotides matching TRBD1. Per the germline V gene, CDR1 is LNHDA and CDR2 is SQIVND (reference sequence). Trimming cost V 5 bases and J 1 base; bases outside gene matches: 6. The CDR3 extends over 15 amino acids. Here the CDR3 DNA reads TGTGCCAGTAGTGTCAGACAGGGCGGCACAGATACGCAGTATTTT. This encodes CASSVRQGGTDTQYF.

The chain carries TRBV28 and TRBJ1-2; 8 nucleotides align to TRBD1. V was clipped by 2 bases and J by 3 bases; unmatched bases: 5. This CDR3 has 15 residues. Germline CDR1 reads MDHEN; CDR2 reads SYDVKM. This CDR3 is CASSLRGQADYGYTF. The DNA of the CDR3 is TGTGCCAGCAGTTTACGGGGACAGGCAGACTATGGCTACACCTTC.

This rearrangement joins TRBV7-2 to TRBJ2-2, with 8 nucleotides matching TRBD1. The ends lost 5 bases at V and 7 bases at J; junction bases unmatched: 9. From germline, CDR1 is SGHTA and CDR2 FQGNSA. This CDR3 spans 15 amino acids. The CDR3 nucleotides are TGTGCCAGCAGCCTAGGGGACAGGCTTTACGGGGAGCTGTTTTTT. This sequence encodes CASSLGDRLYGELFF.

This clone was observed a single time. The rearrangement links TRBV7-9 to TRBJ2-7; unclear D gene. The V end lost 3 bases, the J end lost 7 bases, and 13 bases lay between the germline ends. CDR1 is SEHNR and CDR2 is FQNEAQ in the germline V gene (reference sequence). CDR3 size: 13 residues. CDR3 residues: CASSFLGLGEQYF. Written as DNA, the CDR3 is TGTGCCAGCAGCTTCTTAGGTCTAGGTGAGCAGTACTTC.

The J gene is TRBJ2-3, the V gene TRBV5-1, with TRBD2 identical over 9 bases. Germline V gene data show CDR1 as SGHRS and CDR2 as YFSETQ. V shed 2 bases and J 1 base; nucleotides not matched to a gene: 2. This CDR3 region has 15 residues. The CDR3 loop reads CASSLIAGGTDTQYF. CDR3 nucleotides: TGCGCCAGCAGCTTAATAGCGGGGGGCACAGATACGCAGTATTTT. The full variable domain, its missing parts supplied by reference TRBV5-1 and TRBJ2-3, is KAGVTQTPRYLIKTRGQQVTLSCSPISGHRSVSWYQQTPGQGLQFLFEYFSETQRNKGNFPGRFSGRQFSNSRSEMNVSTLELGDSALYLCASSLIAGGTDTQYFGPGTRLTVL.

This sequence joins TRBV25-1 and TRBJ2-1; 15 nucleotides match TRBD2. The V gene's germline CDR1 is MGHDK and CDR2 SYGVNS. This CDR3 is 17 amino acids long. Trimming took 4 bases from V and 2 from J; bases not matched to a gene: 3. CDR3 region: CASSGTSGRGAYNEQFF. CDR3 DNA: TGTGCCAGCAGTGGGACTAGCGGGAGGGGAGCCTACAATGAGCAGTTCTTC.

CDR3: CAWSGPYQTGRAYEQYF. CDR3 nucleotide sequence: TGTGCCTGGAGTGGACCTTACCAGACAGGAAGGGCCTACGAGCAGTACTTC. The chain has TRBV30 and TRBJ2-5; perhaps TRBD1 as D (6 bases). The J call is uncertain, as TRBJ2-7 better fits the DNA end. There are 17 residues in the CDR3. Germline V gene sequence: CDR1 GTSNPN, CDR2 SVGIG (reference sequence).